The 19 T cell receptor beta chains in this list originate from one sample, sequenced in a study of early T cells in non-severe SARS-CoV-2 infection. TCRdb redid the calling of the 5' RACE reads with MiXCR, one entry per CDR3 protein. This table has 70,000 or so distinct CDR3 sequences, more than 10% appearing once. Specimen: whole blood. The receptors here all came from an adult who was a healthcare worker with PCR-confirmed SARS-CoV-2 infection or an uninfected control (not recorded which).

This clonotype appeared a few times. The V gene is TRBV7-6, the J gene TRBJ2-7, with a possible D match to TRBD2 (7 bases). Germline V gene data show CDR1 as SGHVS and CDR2 as FNYEAQ. The V gene lost 1 base and the J gene lost 5 bases, with 15 bases spanning the gap. CDR3 size: 15 residues. The CDR3 sequence: CASSLGGGGGHEQYF. The CDR3 DNA follows: TGTGCCAGCAGCTTAGGGGGAGGCGGGGGCCACGAGCAGTACTTC.

Ten or more counts support this clonotype. CDR3 in DNA: TGTGCCAGCAGCTTAAGTCGTACTACTGAAGCTTTCTTT. It specifies CASSLSRTTEAFF. The J gene is TRBJ1-1, the V gene TRBV7-2; D remains ambiguous. Trimming cost V 2 bases and J 5 bases, with 9 bases left between them. Germline assignment: CDR1 SGHTA and CDR2 FQGNSA. This CDR3 is built from 13 residues.

This clonotype was observed a handful of times. The chain uses TRBV6-5 and TRBJ2-1; perhaps TRBD2 as D (6 bases). CDR3 size: 15 residues. CDR1 MNHEY and CDR2 SVGAGI come from the germline V gene. Deletions cut 5 bases from V and 7 bases from J, with 18 bases between. CDR3 sequence (DNA): TGTGCCAGCAGTCCAGACGGGGGACGGTGGAATGAGCAGTTCTTC. It specifies CASSPDGGRWNEQFF.

This clonotype occurred a few times. V is TRBV7-2 and J is TRBJ2-3; D remains unclear. The CDR3 consists of 14 residues. V gave up 4 bases and J gave up 6 bases, with 14 bases separating them. Per the germline V gene, CDR1 is SGHTA and CDR2 is FQGNSA. CDR3 DNA: TGTGCCAGCAGCTACGGTGGTGGTCCGGATACGCAGTATTTT. Protein product: CASSYGGGPDTQYF.

This clonotype was counted a few times. The chain combines TRBV20-1 with TRBJ2-7; 10 nucleotides agree with TRBD1. The CDR3 totals 14 residues. The J segment lost 3 bases and the V segment lost 5 bases, leaving 7 bases of the junction unmatched. CDR1 and CDR2 (germline): DFQATT, SNEGSKA (reference sequence). The CDR3 is CSAATGTGDYEQYF. Written as DNA, the CDR3 is TGCAGTGCTGCAACCGGGACAGGGGACTACGAGCAGTACTTC.

The chain has TRBV20-1 and TRBJ2-1; weak D call: TRBD1 (5 bases). The CDR3 has 14 residues. V gave up 0 bases and J gave up 10 bases, with 16 bases separating them. The germline V gene encodes CDR1 DFQATT and CDR2 SNEGSKA (reference sequence). CDR3 coding DNA: TGCAGTGCTAGAGATGCGCAGAAGTGGGGCGAGCAGTTCTTC. Translation: CSARDAQKWGEQFF.

This clonotype was seen repeatedly, ten times or more. J is TRBJ2-7 and V is TRBV12-5; D not resolved. CDR1 and CDR2 from the germline V gene are LGHNT and FRNRAP. The CDR3 loop spans 14 amino acids. Deletions cut 0 bases from V and 4 bases from J, with 10 bases between. The CDR3 protein is CASGLVLGSYEQYF. In DNA form, the CDR3 reads TGTGCTAGTGGTTTGGTACTCGGTAGTTACGAGCAGTACTTC. The whole variable domain, filled in from reference TRBV12-5 and TRBJ2-7, reads DARVTQTPRHKVTEMGQEVTMRCQPILGHNTVFWYRQTMMQGLELLAYFRNRAPLDDSGMPKDRFSAEMPDATLATLKIQPSEPRDSAVYFCASGLVLGSYEQYFGPGTRLTVT.

This clonotype has ten or more counts. The chain is built from TRBV12-3 or TRBV12-4 and TRBJ1-2; perhaps TRBD1 as D (6 bases). The CDR3 sequence is 13 residues long. Trimming removed 5 bases from V and 5 bases from J, with 12 bases in between. CDR3 sequence reads: CASSRGQNYGYTF. DNA of the CDR3: TGTGCCAGCAGTCGAGGACAGAATTATGGCTACACCTTC.

The chain carries TRBV20-1 and TRBJ2-5; D is perhaps TRBD2 (5 bases). The V and J ends lost 1 base and 4 bases respectively, with 13 bases between them. This CDR3 is built from 14 residues. Germline V gives CDR1 DFQATT, CDR2 SNEGSKA (reference sequence). The CDR3 DNA reads as TGCAGTGCTAGAGCGGGTAGAGGGCCAGAGACCCAGTACTTC. Its protein is CSARAGRGPETQYF.

This sequence joins TRBV5-1 and TRBJ2-3; 7 bases agree with TRBD2. Germline-derived CDR1 and CDR2 are SGHRS and YFSETQ. The CDR3 is 15 amino acids. Unmatched junction bases numbered 6, after V lost 0 bases and J lost 5 bases. CDR3 in DNA: TGCGCCAGCAGCTTGGTGGTGTCTAGCGGAGATACGCAGTATTTT. Translating it yields CASSLVVSSGDTQYF.

The rearrangement uses TRBV11-2 and TRBJ1-4; TRBD1 might be the D (5 bases). The CDR3 contains 16 residues. Trimming removed 5 bases at V and 4 bases at J, with 17 bases between. CDR1 is SGHAT and CDR2 is FQNNGV in the germline V gene. The CDR3 spells CASSAQPGPINEKLFF. The DNA for the CDR3 is TGTGCCAGCAGCGCCCAACCGGGACCGATTAATGAAAAACTGTTTTTT.

Only a few counts were recorded for this clonotype. This rearrangement joins TRBV12-3 or TRBV12-4 to TRBJ1-2; D is perhaps TRBD1 (5 bases). CDR3 length equals 15 residues. The germline V and J ends were trimmed by 3 bases and 1 base, with 12 bases remaining between them. This CDR3 reads CASSFFLGVNYGYTF. The DNA for the CDR3 is TGTGCCAGCAGTTTCTTTTTGGGGGTTAACTATGGCTACACCTTC.

The rearrangement uses TRBV25-1 and TRBJ2-7; D gene ambiguous. CDR3 length: 14 residues. V lost 3 bases and J 7 bases, leaving 16 bases between the germline ends. The germline gives CDR1 MGHDK, CDR2 SYGVNS. The CDR3 coding sequence is TGTGCCAGCAGTGAGCATTCTGCCCCCCGGGAGCAGTACTTC. It codes for CASSEHSAPREQYF.

This clonotype occurred many times. This chain uses TRBV7-2 with TRBJ2-4; 7 positions agree with TRBD2. The CDR3 has 17 amino acids. CDR1 and CDR2 (germline): SGHTA, FQGNSA. With 4 bases clipped from V and 0 bases from J, the junction kept 9 bases outside the gene matches. The CDR3: CASSSIASGIAKNIQYF. The CDR3 bases are TGTGCCAGCAGCTCCATCGCTAGCGGTATAGCCAAAAACATTCAGTACTTC.

A few counts support this clonotype. This chain connects TRBV7-6 to TRBJ1-2, with D possibly being TRBD1 (6 bases). This CDR3 contains 18 residues. Germline CDR1 reads SGHVS; CDR2 reads FNYEAQ. V lost 1 base to trimming and J lost 7 bases, with 25 bases between them. The CDR3 nucleotides read TGTGCCAGCAGCTTAGGACCAGGGGCATCTGATAGTCCTTCTGGCTACACCTTC. Translation gives CASSLGPGASDSPSGYTF. Based on the CDR3 plus reference TRBV7-6 and TRBJ1-2, the full variable domain is GAGVSQSPRYKVTKRGQDVALRCDPISGHVSLYWYRQALGQGPEFLTYFNYEAQQDKSGLPNDRFSAERPEGSISTLTIQRTEQRDSAMYRCASSLGPGASDSPSGYTFGSGTRLTVV.

CDR3 DNA: TGCGCCAGCAGCTTGATCTCTGGGGCCAACGTCCTGACTTTC. Translated, it gives CASSLISGANVLTF. V gene TRBV5-1 combines with J gene TRBJ2-6; D not certain. Trimming left V 1 base short and J 0 bases short, with 2 bases between. Germline values: CDR1 SGHRS, CDR2 YFSETQ. The CDR3 loop spans 14 amino acids.

This chain links TRBV7-3 with TRBJ2-1; D is unclear. Germline CDR1 is SGHTA and CDR2 is FQGTGA. Trimming pared 4 bases from V and 7 bases from J, leaving 8 bases between. The CDR3 consists of 12 residues. The chain's CDR3 is CASSSNENEQFF. The DNA of the CDR3 is TGTGCCAGCAGCTCGAACGAGAATGAGCAGTTCTTC.

This clonotype occurred many times. The chain links TRBV7-8 to TRBJ2-3; D is uncertain. Germline V CDR1 and CDR2: SGHVS, FQNEAQ. Trimming cost V 3 bases and J 6 bases, with 4 bases left between them. The CDR3 loop spans 11 amino acids. Here the CDR3 reads CASSFRDTQYF. The CDR3 nucleotides are TGTGCCAGCAGCTTTAGGGATACGCAGTATTTT.

This clonotype has a count of ten or more. This rearrangement joins TRBV20-1 to TRBJ2-6; 11 bases are shared with TRBD1. The junction had 7 bases not matched to a gene; V was cut back by 6 bases and J by 0 bases. CDR3 length: 17 amino acids. Germline CDR1 and CDR2: DFQATT and SNEGSKA (reference sequence). CDR3 protein: CSAISGTGGSGANVLTF. For the CDR3, the DNA is TGCAGTGCCATCTCCGGGACAGGGGGCTCTGGGGCCAACGTCCTGACTTTC.